Listed here are 29 T cell receptor beta chains from one sample, sequenced in a study of blood T cell repertoires in COVID-19. The table came from immunoSEQ multiplex PCR; TCRdb's copy has only in-frame clones and leaves some out. This sample has about 250,000 clones, with 70% to 90% found just once. The sample consisted of PBMCs or T cells enriched from blood (not recorded which). The receptors were sampled from a woman between 50 and 59 years old with acute COVID-19.

This chain connects TRBV6-1 to TRBJ1-2, with 7 bases aligning to TRBD1. This CDR3 comprises 15 residues. Germline V lookup: CDR1 MNHNS, CDR2 SASEGT. With V trimmed by 3 bases and J by 2 bases, 6 bases remained unmatched. CDR3 protein: CASSEGGQTNYGYTF. The CDR3 DNA sequence: TGTGCCAGCAGTGAGGGGGGACAGACAAACTATGGCTACACCTTC.

This chain joins TRBV5-6 and TRBJ2-2; the match to TRBD2 covers 14 bases. The CDR3 spans 14 residues. V dropped 7 bases and J dropped 7; count of bases not matched to a gene: 3. Per the germline V gene, CDR1 is SGHDT and CDR2 is YYEEEE. CDR3 region: CASRGLAGGGELFF. The CDR3 DNA follows: TGTGCCAGCCGAGGACTAGCGGGGGGCGGGGAGCTGTTTTTT.

The rearrangement uses TRBV6-6 and TRBJ2-7, with 13 bases identical to TRBD2. The CDR3 has 17 amino acids. From germline, CDR1 is MNHNY and CDR2 SVGAGI (reference sequence). V dropped 5 bases and J dropped 3; count of bases not matched to a gene: 10. The CDR3 DNA follows: TGTGCCAGCAGTCATACTAGCGGGGGGGCCGATCTCTACGAGCAGTACTTC. As protein: CASSHTSGGADLYEQYF.

V usage is TRBV30 and J usage is TRBJ2-3; 8 bases are shared with TRBD2. CDR3 length: 15 residues. CDR1 is GTSNPN and CDR2 is SVGIG in the germline V gene (reference sequence). V gave up 0 bases and J gave up 3 bases; unmatched junction bases: 5. The CDR3 DNA reads TGTGCCTGGAGTGTATTGGCTAGCGGGACAGATACGCAGTATTTT. Translated, it gives CAWSVLASGTDTQYF.

CDR3 sequence (DNA): TGTGCCAGCAGCCGAAGCGATCAGCCCCAGCATTTT. It translates to CASSRSDQPQHF. V usage is TRBV12-3 or TRBV12-4 and J usage is TRBJ1-5, with D uncertain. V lost 6 bases to trimming and J lost 5 bases, with 8 bases between them. The CDR3 sequence is 12 residues long.

J is TRBJ1-3 and V is TRBV29-1, with D unresolved. Germline V CDR1 and CDR2: SQVTM, ANQGSEA. This CDR3 contains 12 residues. Trimming pared 6 bases from V and 0 bases from J, leaving 6 bases between. The CDR3 is CSVRSSGNTIYF. CDR3 DNA sequence: TGCAGCGTCCGGAGCTCTGGAAACACCATATATTTT.

The V and J genes are TRBV7-4 and TRBJ1-1; the D gene is possibly TRBD1 (6 bases). Germline V gene data show CDR1 as SGHVT and CDR2 as SQSDAQ. The CDR3 has 15 amino acids. V lost 4 bases to trimming and J lost 3 bases, with 15 bases between them. The CDR3 region is CASSWRQGYDTEAFF. CDR3 nucleotides: TGTGCCAGCAGCTGGAGGCAGGGGTACGACACTGAAGCTTTCTTT.

The genes are TRBV18 and TRBJ2-3; tentatively, D is TRBD2 (5 bases). Germline lookup yields CDR1 KGHSH and CDR2 LQKENI. Trimming stripped 0 bases from V and 4 bases from J, with 11 bases between. This CDR3 is 15 amino acids long. CDR3: CASSPPGIAPDTQYF. CDR3 in DNA: TGTGCCAGCTCACCACCCGGGATTGCCCCAGATACGCAGTATTTT.

The chain links TRBV9 to TRBJ2-3; a weak D match, TRBD1 (5 bases). Germline CDR1 SGDLS, CDR2 YYNGEE. This CDR3 is 13 amino acids long. V was clipped by 3 bases and J by 3 bases, with 8 bases between them. The CDR3 sequence is CASSAQGTDTQYF. CDR3 in DNA: TGTGCCAGCAGCGCGCAGGGTACAGATACGCAGTATTTT.

The rearrangement joins TRBV27 to TRBJ2-5; 7 bases align to TRBD1. The length of the CDR3 is 15 residues. Germline V gene sequence: CDR1 MNHEY, CDR2 SMNVEV (reference sequence). V was clipped by 4 bases and J by 3 bases; unmatched bases: 8. The CDR3 loop reads CASSSPRDSKETQYF. CDR3 coding DNA: TGTGCCAGCAGTTCGCCTCGGGACAGCAAAGAGACCCAGTACTTC.

This chain uses TRBV19 with TRBJ1-1; D not resolved. Germline V gene sequence: CDR1 LNHDA, CDR2 SQIVND (reference sequence). V was pared by 3 bases and J by 5 bases, with 13 bases between. The CDR3 sequence is 14 residues long. This chain's CDR3 is CASSIDQRRTEAFF. The CDR3 coding sequence is TGTGCCAGTAGTATTGACCAGCGAAGGACTGAAGCTTTCTTT.

This clone was seen only once. This chain links TRBV7-2 with TRBJ1-5; TRBD1 might be the D (5 bases). Trimming removed 5 bases from V and 2 bases from J, with 7 bases in between. The CDR3 runs 13 residues. Germline V gives CDR1 SGHTA, CDR2 FQGNSA. The CDR3 sequence: CASSDSGNQPQHF. The CDR3 nucleotides read TGTGCCAGCAGCGACAGTGGCAATCAGCCCCAGCATTTT.

The genes are TRBV27 and TRBJ1-1, with D tentatively TRBD1 (5 bases). Germline V gene data show CDR1 as MNHEY and CDR2 as SMNVEV (reference sequence). The CDR3 totals 14 residues. Trimming left V 5 bases short and J 4 bases short, with 14 bases between. CDR3 DNA: TGTGCCAGCAGTGACAGCGGGGGAGGCACTGAAGCTTTCTTT. Protein: CASSDSGGGTEAFF.

The V and J genes are TRBV7-3 and TRBJ2-5, with D possibly matching TRBD2 (5 bases). The germline gives CDR1 SGHTA, CDR2 FQGTGA. V lost 5 bases, J lost 5 bases, and 12 bases lay in between. The CDR3 length is 13 residues. The CDR3 bases are TGTGCCAGCAGCCTCGGAGGTGGGGAGACCCAGTACTTC. Translating gives CASSLGGGETQYF.

This chain links TRBV5-5 with TRBJ1-5, with 7 bases aligning to TRBD1. V shed 0 bases, J shed 4 bases, and the junction held 4 bases outside the gene matches. This CDR3 region has 15 residues. CDR1 is SGHKS and CDR2 is YYEKEE in the germline V gene (reference sequence). The CDR3 DNA reads as TGTGCCAGCAGCTTGGTAACAGGGGTAAATCAGCCCCAGCATTTT. This gives the protein CASSLVTGVNQPQHF.

J is TRBJ2-1 and V is TRBV5-6; 7 nucleotides align to TRBD1. Trimming at V came to 4 bases and at J to 4 bases, leaving 8 bases not matched to a gene. Per germline, CDR1 SGHDT and CDR2 YYEEEE. The CDR3 runs 15 residues. CDR3 DNA: TGTGCCAGCAGCGTGGACCGGACAGGTTACAATGAGCAGTTCTTC. Translated: CASSVDRTGYNEQFF.

This chain uses TRBV6-5 with TRBJ1-1; tentative D call: TRBD1 (5 bases). V gave up 6 bases and J gave up 5 bases, with 7 bases separating them. CDR1 and CDR2 (germline): MNHEY, SVGAGI. This CDR3 spans 11 amino acids. CDR3 sequence reads: CASSQGTEAFF. The DNA of the CDR3 is TGTGCCAGCAGCCAGGGAACTGAAGCTTTCTTT.

This sequence joins TRBV3-1 (or the pseudogene TRBV3-2) and TRBJ1-2; a weak D match, TRBD1 (5 bases). This CDR3 is 14 amino acids long. The germline CDR1 and CDR2 sequences are LGHDT and YNNKEL (reference sequence). V was clipped by 1 base and J by 4 bases, with 10 bases between them. The CDR3 region has the DNA TGTGCCAGCAGCCAAGCAGGGAGGGGCTATGGCTACACCTTC. This encodes CASSQAGRGYGYTF.

The chain is built from TRBV7-2 and TRBJ2-2, with TRBD1 as a possible D gene (6 bases). CDR3 length: 14 amino acids. V was trimmed by 5 bases and J by 1 base, leaving 8 bases between them. Germline V gene sequence: CDR1 SGHTA, CDR2 FQGNSA. The CDR3 is CASSLDRNTGELFF. The CDR3 region has the DNA TGTGCCAGCAGCCTGGACAGGAACACCGGGGAGCTGTTTTTT.

J is TRBJ2-7 and V is TRBV11-2, with TRBD1 as a possible D gene (5 bases). Germline V gene lookup returns CDR1 SGHAT and CDR2 FQNNGV. This CDR3 has 15 amino acids. V lost 5 bases and J 1 base, leaving 15 bases between the germline ends. The CDR3 spells CASSLHQGTSYEQYF. The CDR3 DNA follows: TGTGCCAGCAGCCTCCATCAGGGTACATCCTACGAGCAGTACTTC.

This rearrangement joins TRBV6-5 to TRBJ2-7; 9 positions match TRBD1. Germline V gene data show CDR1 as MNHEY and CDR2 as SVGAGI. This CDR3 has 14 amino acids. Losses at the gene ends were 10 bases for V and 1 base for J; bases not matched to a gene: 8. The CDR3 region is CATRRGTGSYEQYF. The CDR3 region has the DNA TGTGCCACTAGACGAGGGACAGGGTCCTACGAGCAGTACTTC.

This chain joins TRBV20-1 and TRBJ2-5, with D hard to call. V was cut by 3 bases and J by 3 bases, with 8 bases left in between. Germline V lookup: CDR1 DFQATT, CDR2 SNEGSKA (reference sequence). This CDR3 is built from 12 residues. The CDR3 loop reads CSASVQKETQYF. CDR3 sequence (DNA): TGCAGTGCTAGTGTGCAGAAAGAGACCCAGTACTTC.

The chain employs TRBV29-1 and TRBJ1-1; 9 bases agree with TRBD1. Germline trimming cut 5 bases from V and 4 bases from J; bases unmatched to any gene: 5. The germline V gene encodes CDR1 SQVTM and CDR2 ANQGSEA. CDR3 size: 13 residues. This CDR3 reads CSVLGTGFTEAFF. The DNA of the CDR3 is TGCAGCGTTTTGGGGACAGGGTTCACTGAAGCTTTCTTT.

V and J are TRBV6-5 and TRBJ1-1; 7 bases map to TRBD1. CDR3 size: 13 residues. V trimming: 8 bases; J trimming: 4 bases; junction bases outside the gene matches: 7. The germline V gene encodes CDR1 MNHEY and CDR2 SVGAGI. The CDR3 loop reads CASSDRAGTEAFF. CDR3 bases: TGTGCCAGCTCCGACAGGGCGGGCACTGAAGCTTTCTTT.

The chain combines TRBV19 with TRBJ1-5; possibly TRBD1 for D (6 bases). Germline V gene lookup returns CDR1 LNHDA and CDR2 SQIVND (reference sequence). Deletions cut 0 bases from V and 9 bases from J, with 15 bases between. The CDR3 has 15 amino acids. CDR3 in amino acids: CASSIETGLTRPQHF. The DNA for the CDR3 is TGTGCCAGTAGTATAGAAACAGGGCTTACGCGGCCCCAGCATTTT.

J is TRBJ2-1 and V is TRBV4-1, with D possibly matching TRBD2 (6 bases). Trimming cost V 4 bases and J 0 bases, with 19 bases left between them. Germline CDR1 is MGHRA and CDR2 is YSYEKL. The CDR3 totals 18 residues. CDR3 DNA: TGCGCCAGCAGCCTTTCGGGACTGCACGGTGCCTCCTACAATGAGCAGTTCTTC. Amino acids: CASSLSGLHGASYNEQFF.

The chain recombines TRBV19 with TRBJ1-5, with TRBD1 matching 8 bases. With V trimmed by 5 bases and J by 9 bases, 6 bases remained unmatched. The germline V gene has CDR1 LNHDA and CDR2 SQIVND (reference sequence). The CDR3 consists of 13 residues. As DNA, the CDR3 is TGTGCCAGTAGTCCGGACAGGGAATGGCCCCAGCATTTT. Translating it yields CASSPDREWPQHF.

The J gene is TRBJ2-5, the V gene TRBV9; TRBD2 matches 9 bases. Unmatched junction bases numbered 9, after V lost 4 bases and J lost 5 bases. Per the germline V gene, CDR1 is SGDLS and CDR2 is YYNGEE. The CDR3 runs to 15 residues. The CDR3 sequence is CASSSLSGGPETQYF. CDR3 nucleotide sequence: TGTGCCAGCAGCTCCCTCAGCGGGGGGCCGGAGACCCAGTACTTC.

The V call is TRBV7-2, the J call TRBJ2-5, with D perhaps matching TRBD2 (6 bases). V shed 1 base and J shed 4 bases, with 19 bases lying between them. The germline gives CDR1 SGHTA, CDR2 FQGNSA. The CDR3 runs to 17 residues. The CDR3 spells CASSLGWRGLGAETQYF. The CDR3 nucleotides read TGTGCCAGCAGCTTAGGTTGGCGGGGTTTAGGGGCAGAGACCCAGTACTTC.